This T cell receptor beta chain derives from a study of blood T cell repertoires in COVID-19. Study-level background: Sites across the United States, Italy and Spain contributed samples from acute and convalescent COVID-19.

In the original processing: Researchers report that nucleated cell counts were estimated from reference gene primer amplification. Libraries were prepared by immunoSEQ multiplex PCR; TCRdb keeps only in-frame clonotypes and omits some of them. The V and J calls and the clone size are those of that table, but D and trimming were determined from the DNA. The table includes tens of thousands of clones, 89% detected once. V shed 4 bases and J shed 0 bases, with 10 bases lying between them. Looked up from germline, CDR1 is KGHSH and CDR2 is LQKENI. This CDR3 contains 15 residues. Material: peripheral blood. This rearrangement joins TRBV18 to TRBJ1-5; D not certain. The receptor was isolated from a man aged 60-69 years with COVID-19, enrolled during active disease. The CDR3 loop reads CASSQLTGSNQPQHF. The CDR3 DNA reads as TGTGCCAGCTCACAGTTGACGGGTAGCAATCAGCCCCAGCATTTT.